The clone carrying this T cell receptor (beta chain) was counted once. The antigen remains unidentified. The data were taken from a study of T cell responses to AZD1222 COVID-19 vaccine. Study-wide background: Pooled together were second doses at about 4 or about 12 weeks.

The germline V gene has CDR1 SNHLY and CDR2 FYNNEI. This CDR3 is 13 amino acids long. V was pared by 8 bases and J by 4 bases, with 14 bases between. The table came from immunoSEQ multiplex PCR; TCRdb's copy has only in-frame clones and leaves some out. Here the sample spans some 100,000 clones, approximately 90% being singletons. General study findings and limits: Vaccine-associated CD4 TCRs spanned spike, dominant at 160-218 and 743-854. Donors in the cohort were predominantly white British and more often female, and clonal diversity was possibly underestimated.

This TCR was recovered from an adult in good health. The sample consisted of peripheral blood, taken on day 0 of AZD1222 vaccination. This sequence joins TRBV2 and TRBJ1-1; D gene uncertain. This CDR3 is CASGREDITEAFF. CDR3 nucleotides: TGTGCCAGCGGACGGGAAGATATCACTGAAGCTTTCTTT. Based on the CDR3 plus reference TRBV2 and TRBJ1-1, the full variable domain is EPEVTQTPSHQVTQMGQEVILRCVPISNHLYFYWYRQILGQKVEFLVSFYNNEISEKSEIFDDQFSVERPDGSNFTLKIRSTKLEDSAMYFCASGREDITEAFFGQGTRLTVV.